These 17 T cell receptor delta chains were sequenced from one sample in a study of gammadelta T cells in human blood. TCRdb reanalyzed the RT-PCR reads using CATT. The table lists some 850 delta-chain clones, 14% of them singletons. Sample: non-Vgamma9Vdelta2 gamma-delta T cells from fetal blood. The receptors stem from a human fetus.

This clone was seen a few times. This chain connects TRDV2 to TRDJ3, with TRDD3 identical over 8 bases. Germline matching of the DNA provided the J gene here, since TCRdb leaves it blank. The CDR3 sequence is 17 residues long. The germline gives CDR1 GEAIGNYY, CDR2 EKD. The ends lost 3 bases at V and 0 bases at J; junction bases unmatched: 3. The CDR3 is CACDWGITSWDTRQMFF. The CDR3 DNA reads TGTGCCTGTGACTGGGGGATTACCTCCTGGGACACCCGACAGATGTTTTTC.

There are a few counts of this clone. It may be a read error: a sequence one base away is much more abundant. This chain links TRDV1 with TRDJ1; 8 bases fit TRDD3. Per germline, CDR1 TSWWSYY and CDR2 QGS. Germline trimming cut 3 bases from V and 0 bases from J; bases unmatched to any gene: 9. The CDR3 totals 17 residues. CDR3 nucleotides: TGTGCTCTTGGGGATCGTACTGGGGGCTGGTACACCGATAAACTCATCTTT. Protein sequence: CALGDRTGGWYTDKLIF.

Concerning this clone itself: A far larger clone lies a single base away; this is likely a read error. This chain connects TRAV38-2/DV8 to TRDJ2; 7 bases are shared with TRDD3. Germline assignment: CDR1 TSESDYY and CDR2 QEAYKQQN. This CDR3 contains 17 residues. V shed 0 bases, J shed 0 bases, and the junction held 5 bases outside the gene matches. As DNA, the CDR3 is TGTGCTTATAGGAGCGTAATGGGGGAGGCTTTGACAGCACAACTCTTCTTT. Amino acids: CAYRSVMGEALTAQLFF.

By share, this clone ranks as medium-sized. The chain employs TRDV2 and TRDJ1; 13 bases line up with TRDD3. CDR1 and CDR2 (germline): GEAIGNYY, EKD. V gave up 3 bases and J gave up 0 bases; unmatched junction bases: 6. This CDR3 comprises 17 residues. In DNA, the CDR3 is TGTGCCTGTGACTCCCCTACTGGGGGATACGACACCGATAAACTCATCTTT. Protein: CACDSPTGGYDTDKLIF.

By frequency in the sample, this clone is large. This chain links TRDV2 with TRDJ3; TRDD3 agrees at 10 bases. V lost 1 base to trimming and J lost 3 bases; unmatched junction nucleotides: 5. CDR1 is GEAIGNYY, CDR2 EKD, per germline. This CDR3 is 18 amino acids long. This CDR3 reads CACDTHWGILWDTRQMFF. CDR3 sequence (DNA): TGTGCCTGTGACACGCATTGGGGGATACTCTGGGACACCCGACAGATGTTTTTC.

Comments on this clone: It differs at one base from a far larger clone, so likely a read error. V gene assignment gives TRDV2, but the J gene was left uncalled; the table names TRDD3, a call not compared with the DNA. The length of the CDR3 is 16 residues. CDR1 GEAIGNYY and CDR2 EKD come from the germline V gene. This chain's CDR3 is CACDWGSSWDTRQRFF. Written as DNA, the CDR3 is TGTGCCTGTGACTGGGGGAGCTCCTGGGACACCCGACAGAGGTTTTTC.

This clone is termed large. The V and J genes are TRAV38-2/DV8 and TRDJ2; 10 nucleotides line up with TRDD3. Germline V lookup: CDR1 TSESDYY, CDR2 QEAYKQQN. V was clipped by 0 bases and J by 0 bases; unmatched bases: 23. This CDR3 spans 24 amino acids. The CDR3: CAYRSASFFPFNGGYASLTAQLFF. The CDR3 DNA is TGTGCTTATAGGAGCGCGTCTTTCTTTCCTTTTAACGGGGGATACGCTTCTTTGACAGCACAACTCTTCTTT.

This clone showed up just a few times. This likely stems from a read error, as it lies one base from a far larger clone. This chain uses TRAV38-2/DV8 with TRDJ2, with TRDD3 matching over 9 bases. The CDR3 consists of 17 residues. Germline V gives CDR1 TSESDYY, CDR2 QEAYKQQN. This CDR3 is CSYRSVLGEALTAQLFF. CDR3 bases: TGTTCTTATAGGAGCGTACTGGGGGAGGCTTTGACAGCACAACTCTTCTTT.

Within the sample, this clone is medium-sized. The chain uses TRDV1 and TRDJ1, with 11 bases lining up with TRDD3. CDR1 TSWWSYY and CDR2 QGS come from the germline V gene. The J segment lost 0 bases and the V segment lost 2 bases, leaving 17 bases of the junction unmatched. This CDR3 is built from 21 residues. The CDR3 bases are TGTGCTCTTGGGGAAAGAGGCTGGGGGATACCACCTATTCCGTACACCGATAAACTCATCTTT. Translating gives CALGERGWGIPPIPYTDKLIF.

Within the sample, this clone is large. The chain employs TRDV3 and TRDJ3; TRDD3 matches at 10 bases. V dropped 2 bases and J dropped 3; count of bases not matched to a gene: 1. The CDR3 sequence is 15 residues long. Per germline, CDR1 TVYSNPD and CDR2 GDNSRS (reference sequence). Written as DNA, the CDR3 is TGTGCCTTTTCTGGGGGATACTGGGACACCCGACAGATGTTTTTC. Protein sequence: CAFSGGYWDTRQMFF.

This clone is labeled as medium-sized. This chain joins TRDV3 and TRDJ1; 9 bases match TRDD3. V lost 3 bases to trimming and J lost 0 bases; unmatched junction nucleotides: 11. The CDR3 is 16 amino acids. Germline CDR1 reads TVYSNPD; CDR2 reads GDNSRS (reference sequence). The CDR3 reads CALGTGDTKYTDKLIF. In nucleotides, the CDR3 is TGTGCCTTAGGAACTGGGGATACGAAGTACACCGATAAACTCATCTTT.

Regarding this clone: A much larger clone is a single base away; this may be a read error. The chain links TRDV2 to TRDJ1; 12 nucleotides agree with TRDD3. TCRdb supplies no J gene; here it was assigned by aligning the nucleotide sequence to germline. The CDR3 is made up of 17 amino acids. CDR1 and CDR2 from the germline V gene are GEAIGNYY and EKD. V shed 3 bases, J shed 0 bases, and the junction held 7 bases outside the gene matches. The CDR3 loop reads CACDSPAGGYDTDKLIF. Written as DNA, the CDR3 is TGTGCCTGTGACTCCCCTGCTGGGGGATACGACACCGATAAACTCATCTTT.

This clone has a single count. This is likely an artifact of a read error, given a far larger clone one base away. The chain couples TRDV2 to TRDJ3; 9 bases match TRDD3. TCRdb does not report a J gene; here it was assigned by matching the DNA to germline references. The CDR3 contains 16 residues. Germline V gene sequence: CDR1 GEAIGNYY, CDR2 EKD. In nucleotides, the CDR3 is TGTGCCCGTGACTGGGGGAGCTCCTGGGACACCCGACAGATGTTTTTC. Translating gives CARDWGSSWDTRQMFF.

By frequency in the sample, this clone is large. This rearrangement joins TRDV2 to TRDJ3; tentative D call: TRDD3 (6 bases). CDR3 length: 16 amino acids. Looked up from germline, CDR1 is GEAIGNYY and CDR2 is EKD. V lost 3 bases and J lost 1, with 9 bases in between. CDR3 DNA: TGTGCCTGTGACTGGGGGGCATCCTGGGACACCCGACAGATGTTTTTC. It translates to CACDWGASWDTRQMFF.

By share, this clone ranks as large (0.1 to 1%). The V and J genes are TRDV2 and TRDJ2, with D tentatively TRDD3 (5 bases). The CDR3 spans 14 residues. The V end was cut by 0 bases, the J end by 1 base, with 5 bases between. Germline loops: CDR1 GEAIGNYY, CDR2 EKD. CDR3 nucleotide sequence: TGTGCCTGTGACACCGGGGATTTGACAGCACAACTCTTCTTT. Translating gives CACDTGDLTAQLFF.

This chain links TRAV29/DV5 with TRDJ2; perhaps TRDD2 as D (8 bases). V gave up 0 bases and J gave up 4 bases, with 28 bases separating them. Germline CDR1 is NSMFDY and CDR2 is ISSIKDK. The CDR3 has 20 residues. The CDR3 loop reads CAASDSFLHVLGKRTAQLFF. DNA for the CDR3: TGTGCAGCAAGCGATAGCTTCCTACATGTACTGGGGAAAAGGACAGCACAACTCTTCTTT.

This clone occurred a few times. This rearrangement joins TRDV1 to TRDJ1; maybe TRDD3 (6 bases). CDR3 length: 21 residues. Trimming left V 1 base short and J 1 base short, with 28 bases between. Germline lookup yields CDR1 TSWWSYY and CDR2 QGS. CDR3 in amino acids: CALGEQGLLSIPWGLTDKLIF. CDR3 bases: TGTGCTCTTGGGGAACAAGGCCTTCTTTCAATTCCCTGGGGTCTCACCGATAAACTCATCTTT.